This T cell receptor beta chain was obtained from a study of graft-versus-host responses after intestinal transplantation. Looking at the study overall: Every recipient underwent anti-thymocyte globulin induction, then tacrolimus and steroids for roughly 3 years.

This clone showed up just a few times. Its antigen is still unknown. Using immunoSEQ multiplex PCR, the repertoire was profiled, and TCRdb retains in-frame clones only, with some absent. The table has 23,000 or so clones, almost 85% seen once; the top ten hold 0.93%. With V trimmed by 9 bases and J by 2 bases, 8 bases remained unmatched. The CDR3 totals 14 residues. The germline V gene has CDR1 SGHNT and CDR2 YYREEE (reference sequence). This clonotype was obtained from a human donor who was the organ donor for an intestinal transplant. The specimen comprised unstimulated CD8+ T cells sorted from spleen or lymph node cells, sampled before transplant. The chain couples TRBV5-4 to TRBJ2-1, with TRBD1 matching 7 bases. CDR3 loop: CATLHDRAYNEQFF. The DNA of the CDR3 is TGTGCCACCCTCCATGACAGGGCCTACAATGAGCAGTTCTTC.